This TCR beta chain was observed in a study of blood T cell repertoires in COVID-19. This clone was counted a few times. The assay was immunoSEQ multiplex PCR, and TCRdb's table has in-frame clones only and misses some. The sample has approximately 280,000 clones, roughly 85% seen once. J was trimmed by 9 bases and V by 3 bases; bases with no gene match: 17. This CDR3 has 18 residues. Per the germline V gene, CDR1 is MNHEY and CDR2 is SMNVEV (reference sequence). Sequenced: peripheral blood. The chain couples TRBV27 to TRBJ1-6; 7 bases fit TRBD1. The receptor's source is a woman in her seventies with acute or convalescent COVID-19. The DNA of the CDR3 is TGTGCCAGCAGTTTTTGGGCAACCCAGCTAACAGGGGTTTCACCCCTCCACTTT. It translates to CASSFWATQLTGVSPLHF.